Listed below are T cell receptor beta chains from one sample, sequenced in a study of vaccination and CD4 T cells after COVID-19. No antigen has been assigned to these receptors. TCRdb analysed the PCR reads with MiXCR anew, one entry per CDR3 protein. Of around 25,000 distinct CDR3 sequences detected, roughly 71% appear once; the ten largest clones hold under 20%. The input for sequencing was CD4+ T cells from blood, cultured in vitro, taken after SARS-CoV-2 vaccination. These receptors came from a human donor who received a COVID-19 vaccine. The CDR3 runs from the conserved cysteine through the conserved F or W. The listing skips clone size in some rows; elsewhere it reads once, few, many or a size class.

TRBV25-1	NA	TRBJ2-5	CASSAGGGQETQYF
TRBV5-4	NA	TRBJ2-1	CASSIAGTSGGIEQFF
TRBV20-1	NA	TRBJ2-3	CSASFRQGVKDTQYF
TRBV7-9	once	TRBJ2-2	CASPLGEVGTGELFF
TRBV19	few	TRBJ1-3	CALNSGNTIYF
TRBV11-3	NA	TRBJ2-2	CASSLGSRGEVSELFF
TRBV6-2/TRBV6-3	NA	TRBJ1-1	CASRLIMGAEAFF
TRBV7-2	NA	TRBJ1-5	CASSLRQGASNQPQHF
TRBV12-3/TRBV12-4	NA	TRBJ2-5	CASSTGTSGGETQYF
TRBV7-9	NA	TRBJ2-7	CASSFNRGYEQYF
TRBV14	NA	TRBJ2-5	CASSQGLKETQYF
TRBV6-1	few	TRBJ2-2	CASNLRTRNTGELFF
TRBV6-1	NA	TRBJ1-1	CASIWTGRVNTEAFF
TRBV27	NA	TRBJ1-4	CASSPFRDFRSVNEKLFF
TRBV30	few	TRBJ2-3	CAWSKASGLTDTQYF
TRBV2	NA	TRBJ1-2	CASRGLTGYKINYGYTF
TRBV2	few	TRBJ1-6	CASSATGGRSPLHF
TRBV7-2	once	TRBJ2-2	CASSPRNTGELFF
TRBV30	NA	TRBJ1-1	CAWGKGSTEAFF
TRBV7-2	NA	TRBJ2-1	CASSLGTSGHNNEQFF
TRBV7-3	NA	TRBJ2-5	CASSYGLAGAQETQYF
TRBV6-1	NA	TRBJ2-7	CASSPDIGSYEQYF
TRBV6-1	NA	TRBJ1-6	CASQGTGSYNSPLHF
TRBV6-5	NA	TRBJ1-2	CASSYSQGANYGYTF